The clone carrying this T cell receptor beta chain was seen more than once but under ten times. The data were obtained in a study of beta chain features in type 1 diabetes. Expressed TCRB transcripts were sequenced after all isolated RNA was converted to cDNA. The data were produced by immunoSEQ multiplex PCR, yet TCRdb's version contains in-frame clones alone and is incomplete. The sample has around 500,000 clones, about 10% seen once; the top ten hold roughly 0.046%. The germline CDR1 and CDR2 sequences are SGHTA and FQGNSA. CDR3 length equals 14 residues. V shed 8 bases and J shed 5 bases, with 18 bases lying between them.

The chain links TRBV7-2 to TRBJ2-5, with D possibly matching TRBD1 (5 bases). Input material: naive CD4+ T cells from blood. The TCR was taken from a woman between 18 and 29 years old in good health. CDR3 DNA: TGTGCCAGCGGAATTGGACAACTCGCCGAGACCCAGTACTTC. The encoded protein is CASGIGQLAETQYF. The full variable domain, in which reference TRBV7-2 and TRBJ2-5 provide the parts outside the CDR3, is GAGVSQSPSNKVTEKGKDVELRCDPISGHTALYWYRQSLGQGLEFLIYFQGNSAPDKSGLPSDRFSAERTGGSVSTLTIQRTQQEDSAVYLCASGIGQLAETQYFGPGTRLLVL.